The T cell receptor (beta chain) under discussion was sequenced for a study of vaccination and CD4 T cells after COVID-19. Overall study: Overlapping spike pools from SARS-CoV-2 and HCoV-NL63, HCoV-OC43 and HCoV-229E served as culture stimuli.

Broader study findings: Spike mono-reactivity held for 304 of 307 vaccine-specific clones in convalescent patients. The median number of SARS-CoV-2-reactive clonotypes increased from 21 to 38, a change that did not reach significance.

This sample's treatment: roughly 10-day PBMC culture with coronavirus spike peptide pools or control peptides (ViraFEST assay). This clonotype was observed a handful of times. Its antigen is as yet unknown. CD4+ T cells that had been cultured provided DNA sequenced with the Oncomine TCR Beta short-read assay. MiXCR was run by TCRdb on the PCR reads, yielding one entry per CDR3 protein. The data show thousands of distinct CDR3 sequences, around 50% seen once. Trimming shortened V by 6 bases and J by 1 base, and 12 bases separated the two germline ends. Germline V gene sequence: CDR1 MNHEY, CDR2 SMNVEV (reference sequence). This CDR3 is built from 14 residues.

The sample consisted of CD4+ T cells from blood, cultured in vitro. The receptor was isolated from a human donor who had recovered from COVID-19. This chain connects TRBV27 to TRBJ1-2; D is possibly TRBD1 (5 bases). CDR3 coding DNA: TGTGCCAGCAGCCGGGACCCACTTAACTATGGCTACACCTTC. Translating gives CASSRDPLNYGYTF.